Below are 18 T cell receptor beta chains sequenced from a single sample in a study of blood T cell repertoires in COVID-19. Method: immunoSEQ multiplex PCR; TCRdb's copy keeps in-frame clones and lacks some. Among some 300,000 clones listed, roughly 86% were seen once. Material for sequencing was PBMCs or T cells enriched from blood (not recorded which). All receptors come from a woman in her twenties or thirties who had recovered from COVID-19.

This CDR3 reads CASSHATGNLTSNQPQHF. CDR3 sequence (DNA): TGTGCCAGCAGCCATGCCACGGGAAATTTGACTAGCAATCAGCCCCAGCATTTT. The chain combines TRBV3-1 (or the pseudogene TRBV3-2) with TRBJ1-5, with D uncertain. The V gene's germline CDR1 is LGHDT and CDR2 YNNKEL (reference sequence). This CDR3 comprises 18 residues. V dropped 3 bases and J dropped 0 bases, with 18 bases sitting between them.

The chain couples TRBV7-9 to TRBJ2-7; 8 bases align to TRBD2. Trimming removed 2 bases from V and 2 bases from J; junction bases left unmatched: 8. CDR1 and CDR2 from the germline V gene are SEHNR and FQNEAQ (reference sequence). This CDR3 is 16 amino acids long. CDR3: CASSLSSAGDTYEQYF. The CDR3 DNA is TGTGCCAGCAGCTTAAGCTCAGCGGGGGATACCTACGAGCAGTACTTC.

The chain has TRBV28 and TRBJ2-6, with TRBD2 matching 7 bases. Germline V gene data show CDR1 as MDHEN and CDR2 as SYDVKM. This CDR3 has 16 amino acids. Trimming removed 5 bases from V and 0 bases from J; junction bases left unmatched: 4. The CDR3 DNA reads TGTGCCAGCAGTGGGGACTACCTCTCTGGGGCCAACGTCCTGACTTTC. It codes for CASSGDYLSGANVLTF.

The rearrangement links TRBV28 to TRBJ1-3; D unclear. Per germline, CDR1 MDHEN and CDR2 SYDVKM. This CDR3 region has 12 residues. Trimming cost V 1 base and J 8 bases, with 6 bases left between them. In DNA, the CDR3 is TGTGCCAGCAGTTTATTTCGGGACACCATATATTTT. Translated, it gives CASSLFRDTIYF.

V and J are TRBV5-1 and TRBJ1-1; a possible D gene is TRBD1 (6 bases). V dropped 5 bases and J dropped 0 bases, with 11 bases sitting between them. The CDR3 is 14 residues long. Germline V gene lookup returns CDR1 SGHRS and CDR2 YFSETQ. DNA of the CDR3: TGCGCCAGCAGGAGTCAGGGGATGAACACTGAAGCTTTCTTT. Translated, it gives CASRSQGMNTEAFF.

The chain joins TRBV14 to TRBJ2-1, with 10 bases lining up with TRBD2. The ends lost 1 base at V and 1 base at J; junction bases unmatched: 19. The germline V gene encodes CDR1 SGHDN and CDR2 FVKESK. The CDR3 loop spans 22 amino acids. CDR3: CASSQAPPGLALSPSSYNEQFF. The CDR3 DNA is TGTGCCAGCAGCCAAGCCCCGCCGGGACTAGCGCTATCCCCATCTTCCTACAATGAGCAGTTCTTC.

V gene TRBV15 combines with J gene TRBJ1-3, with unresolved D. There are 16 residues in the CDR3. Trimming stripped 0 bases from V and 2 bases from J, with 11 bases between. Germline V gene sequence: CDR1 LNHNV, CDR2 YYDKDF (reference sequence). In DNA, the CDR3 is TGTGCCACCAGCAGAGACCAGGCAGTCCCTGGAAACACCATATATTTT. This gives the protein CATSRDQAVPGNTIYF.

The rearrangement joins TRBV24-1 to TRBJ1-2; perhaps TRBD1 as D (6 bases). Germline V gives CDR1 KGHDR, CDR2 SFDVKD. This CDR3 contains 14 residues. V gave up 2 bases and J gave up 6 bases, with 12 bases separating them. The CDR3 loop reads CATSDYRASHGYTF. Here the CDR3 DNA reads TGTGCCACCAGTGATTACAGGGCCTCTCATGGCTACACCTTC.

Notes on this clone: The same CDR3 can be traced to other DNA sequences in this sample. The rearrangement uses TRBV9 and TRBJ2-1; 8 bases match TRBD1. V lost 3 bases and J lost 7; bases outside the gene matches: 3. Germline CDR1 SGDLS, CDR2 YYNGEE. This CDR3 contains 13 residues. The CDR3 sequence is CASSGRQGNEQFF. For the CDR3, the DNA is TGTGCCAGCAGCGGGAGACAGGGGAATGAGCAGTTCTTC.

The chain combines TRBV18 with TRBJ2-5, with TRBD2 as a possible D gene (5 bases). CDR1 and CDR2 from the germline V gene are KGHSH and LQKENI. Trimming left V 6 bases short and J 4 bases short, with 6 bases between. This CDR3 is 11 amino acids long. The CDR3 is CASSRGETQYF. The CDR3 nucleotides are TGTGCCAGCTCTCGGGGAGAGACCCAGTACTTC.

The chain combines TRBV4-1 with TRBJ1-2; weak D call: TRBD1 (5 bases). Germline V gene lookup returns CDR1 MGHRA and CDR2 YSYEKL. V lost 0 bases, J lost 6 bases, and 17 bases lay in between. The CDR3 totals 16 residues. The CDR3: CASSQDLGPRVDGYTF. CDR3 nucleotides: TGCGCCAGCAGCCAAGATCTGGGGCCGAGAGTGGATGGCTACACCTTC.

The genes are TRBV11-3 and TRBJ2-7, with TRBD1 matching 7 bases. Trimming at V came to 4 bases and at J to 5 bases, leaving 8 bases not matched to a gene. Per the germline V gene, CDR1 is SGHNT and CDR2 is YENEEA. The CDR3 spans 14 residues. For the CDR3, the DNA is TGTGCCAGCAGCTGGTCCGGGACAGACCACGAGCAGTACTTC. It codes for CASSWSGTDHEQYF. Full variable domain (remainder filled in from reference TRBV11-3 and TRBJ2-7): EAGVVQSPRYKIIEKKQPVAFWCNPISGHNTLYWYLQNLGQGPELLIRYENEEAVDDSQLPKDRFSAERLKGVDSTLKIQPAELGDSAVYLCASSWSGTDHEQYFGPGTRLTVT.

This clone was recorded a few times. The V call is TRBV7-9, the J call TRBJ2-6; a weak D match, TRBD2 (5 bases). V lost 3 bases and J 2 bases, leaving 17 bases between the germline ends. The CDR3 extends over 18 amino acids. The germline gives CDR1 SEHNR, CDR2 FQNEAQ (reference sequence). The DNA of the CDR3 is TGTGCCAGCAGCTTCTGGTCAGGAGGTGGCCCTGGGGCCAACGTCCTGACTTTC. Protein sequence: CASSFWSGGGPGANVLTF. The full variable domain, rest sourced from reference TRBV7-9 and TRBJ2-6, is DTGVSQNPRHKITKRGQNVTFRCDPISEHNRLYWYRQTLGQGPEFLTYFQNEAQLEKSRLLSDRFSAERPKGSFSTLEIQRTEQGDSAMYLCASSFWSGGGPGANVLTFGAGSRLTVL.

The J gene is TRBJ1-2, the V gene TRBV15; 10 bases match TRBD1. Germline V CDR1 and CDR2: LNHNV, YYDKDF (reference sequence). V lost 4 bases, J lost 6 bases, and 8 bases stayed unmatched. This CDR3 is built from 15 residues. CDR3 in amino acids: CATSTDGQGGNGYTF. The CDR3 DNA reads TGTGCCACCAGCACCGACGGACAGGGGGGTAATGGCTACACCTTC.

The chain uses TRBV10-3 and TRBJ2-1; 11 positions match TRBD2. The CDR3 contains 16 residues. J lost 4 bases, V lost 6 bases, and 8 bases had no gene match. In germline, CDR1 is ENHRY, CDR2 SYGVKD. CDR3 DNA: TGTGCCATCAGGGGAGCCGGGACTAGCGGATACAATGAGCAGTTCTTC. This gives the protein CAIRGAGTSGYNEQFF.

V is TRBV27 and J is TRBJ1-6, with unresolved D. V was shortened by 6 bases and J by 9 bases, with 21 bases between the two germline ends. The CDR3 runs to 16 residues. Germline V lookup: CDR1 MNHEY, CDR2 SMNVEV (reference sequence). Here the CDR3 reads CASSLAGLGPVSPLHF. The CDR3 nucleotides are TGTGCCAGCAGCTTGGCGGGTCTAGGGCCTGTTTCACCCCTCCACTTT.

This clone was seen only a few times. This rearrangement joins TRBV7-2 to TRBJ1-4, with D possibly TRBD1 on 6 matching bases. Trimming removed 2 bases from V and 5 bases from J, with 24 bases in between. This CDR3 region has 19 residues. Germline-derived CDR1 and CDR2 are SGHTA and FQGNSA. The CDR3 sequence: CASSLTSPWVRGLNEKLFF. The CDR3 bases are TGTGCCAGCAGCTTAACCTCCCCCTGGGTCAGGGGATTAAATGAAAAACTGTTTTTT.

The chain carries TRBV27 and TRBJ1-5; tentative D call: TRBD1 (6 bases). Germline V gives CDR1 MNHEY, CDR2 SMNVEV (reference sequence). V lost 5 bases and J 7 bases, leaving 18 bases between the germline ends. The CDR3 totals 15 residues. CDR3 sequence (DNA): TGTGCCAGCAGTCCCCAGGGGCCTCTAGGACAGCCCCAGCATTTT. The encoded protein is CASSPQGPLGQPQHF.